The table lists the clone carrying this T cell receptor beta chain with many counts. Its cognate antigen is unknown. Germline V lookup: CDR1 GTSNPN, CDR2 SVGIG (reference sequence). This CDR3 has 16 amino acids. Trimming took off 1 base at V and 1 base at J, with 15 bases between the two ends. Treatment of any kind had been given to no patient before thyroid surgery. This sample stems from a study of metastatic and nonmetastatic thyroid tumors. At the level of the study: Repertoire data that came from the blood and tumor or nodule tissue of malignant and benign thyroid patients were compared.

Original handling: Using the CDR3 differences seen across clinicopathological groups, the authors built a distant-metastasis classifier for papillary thyroid cancer, which was meant to discriminate distant-metastatic patients. TCRdb re-called the PCR reads with MiXCR. Here the V and J calls rest on TCRdb's processing, not on the authors' analysis. Of around 65,000 clones detected, 13% to 15% appear once; the ten largest clones hold around 7%. Findings and caveats of the study: Malignant thyroid tumors reportedly had TCR beta diversity that was significantly higher than in benign nodules, in blood and tumor.

What was sequenced was blood. The sequence was collected from a male donor with papillary thyroid cancer or a benign thyroid nodule (not recorded which). Some clones in this sample may be carry-over from other donors' samples. The gene calls are TRBV30 and TRBJ2-3; D possibly uses TRBD1 or TRBD2 (5 bases each). DNA of the CDR3: TGTGCCTGGAGTGATTTTTACCGGGGCCGCACAGATACGCAGTATTTT. Translation gives CAWSDFYRGRTDTQYF.